This T cell receptor beta chain comes out of a study of metastatic and nonmetastatic thyroid tumors. Overall study: Repertoires of blood and of tissue (tumor or nodule) from malignant and benign thyroid patients were compared.

This clone was observed a few times. Its antigen is undetermined. With MiXCR, TCRdb called clones anew from the PCR reads. The sample has a few thousand clones, 33% seen once. Patients underwent thyroid surgery, and none had received any treatment before it. Study-level results: Versus benign nodules, malignant thyroid tumors reportedly had significantly higher TCR beta diversity, in blood and tumor.

There are 14 residues in the CDR3. Per the germline V gene, CDR1 is MNHEY and CDR2 is SMNVEV (reference sequence). Trimming removed 5 bases from V and 7 bases from J; junction bases left unmatched: 9. Sequenced sample: adjacent normal tissue. V usage is TRBV27 and J usage is TRBJ2-7, with 9 positions matching TRBD2. The TCR originated in a female donor with papillary thyroid cancer or a benign thyroid nodule (not recorded which). Some clones in this sample may be carry-over from other donors' samples. In DNA form, the CDR3 reads TGTGCCAGCAGTGGAGTAGCGGGAGCTCAAGAGCAGTACTTC. Its protein is CASSGVAGAQEQYF.